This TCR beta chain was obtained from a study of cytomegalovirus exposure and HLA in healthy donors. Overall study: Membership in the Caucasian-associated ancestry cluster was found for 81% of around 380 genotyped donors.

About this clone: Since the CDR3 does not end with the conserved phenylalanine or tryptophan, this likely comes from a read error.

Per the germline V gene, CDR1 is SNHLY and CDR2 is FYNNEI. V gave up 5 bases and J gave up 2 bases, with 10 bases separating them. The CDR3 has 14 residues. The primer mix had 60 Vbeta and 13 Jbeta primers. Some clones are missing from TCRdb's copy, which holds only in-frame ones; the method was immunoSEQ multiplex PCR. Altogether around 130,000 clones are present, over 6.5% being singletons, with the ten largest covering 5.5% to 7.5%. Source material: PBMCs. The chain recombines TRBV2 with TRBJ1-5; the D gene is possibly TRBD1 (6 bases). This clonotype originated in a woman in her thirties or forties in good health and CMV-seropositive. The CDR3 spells CASSRDTGNQPQHV. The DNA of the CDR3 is TGTGCCAGCAGTCGGGACACAGGCAATCAGCCCCAGCATGTT.